Listed below are T cell receptor beta chains from one sample, sequenced in a study of T cell changes during pregnancy in multiple sclerosis. Libraries were prepared by immunoSEQ multiplex PCR; TCRdb keeps only in-frame clonotypes and omits some of them. Here the sample spans fewer than 70,000 clones, 80% to 90% being singletons. The starting material was peripheral blood, obtained in the first trimester of pregnancy. These receptors were collected from a female donor with multiple sclerosis, enrolled in a pregnancy study. Each CDR3 is given with its conserved first and last residue. A D gene is named only where the DNA matches it firmly.

J gene: TRBJ2-7; V gene: TRBV29-1; CDR3 length: 12; D gene: TRBD1; CDR3 protein: CSVVGQGIEQYF; CDR3 DNA: TGCAGCGTGGTCGGACAGGGTATCGAGCAGTACTTC
J gene: TRBJ2-7; V gene: TRBV7-2; CDR3 length: 14; D gene: TRBD2; CDR3 protein: CASSLLLAGYEQYF; CDR3 DNA: TGTGCCAGCAGCTTATTACTAGCGGGGTACGAGCAGTACTTC
J gene: TRBJ1-4; V gene: TRBV25-1; CDR3 length: 15; D gene: TRBD1; CDR3 protein: CASRDRDLGFEKLFF; CDR3 DNA: TGTGCCAGCAGGGACAGGGATTTGGGTTTCGAAAAACTGTTTTTT
J gene: TRBJ1-2; V gene: TRBV29-1; CDR3 length: 13; D gene: TRBD1; CDR3 protein: CSVEDGLGGGYTF; CDR3 DNA: TGCAGCGTTGAAGATGGTTTAGGGGGCGGCTACACCTTC
J gene: TRBJ1-2; V gene: TRBV11-2; CDR3 length: 14; D gene: NA; CDR3 protein: CASSLTTDPYGYTF; CDR3 DNA: TGTGCCAGCAGCTTGACGACAGATCCCTATGGCTACACCTTC
J gene: TRBJ1-2; V gene: TRBV19; CDR3 length: 13; D gene: NA; CDR3 protein: CASTLATDYGYTF; CDR3 DNA: TGTGCCAGTACCCTGGCGACAGACTATGGCTACACCTTC
J gene: TRBJ1-5; V gene: TRBV7-2; CDR3 length: 14; D gene: NA; CDR3 protein: CASSPHSLHQPQHF; CDR3 DNA: TGTGCCAGCAGCCCGCACAGCCTACATCAGCCCCAGCATTTT
J gene: TRBJ2-4; V gene: TRBV27; CDR3 length: 23; D gene: TRBD1; CDR3 protein: CASSLPGQGACFRIVGAKNIQYF; CDR3 DNA: TGTGCCAGCAGTTTACCGGGACAGGGGGCTTGTTTTAGGATTGTCGGGGCCAAAAACATTCAGTACTTC
J gene: TRBJ2-5; V gene: TRBV28; CDR3 length: 13; D gene: NA; CDR3 protein: CASSPPATETQYF; CDR3 DNA: TGTGCCAGCAGCCCCCCAGCGACGGAGACCCAGTACTTC
J gene: TRBJ2-6; V gene: TRBV11-2; CDR3 length: 16; D gene: NA; CDR3 protein: CASSPTPSTGANVLTF; CDR3 DNA: TGTGCCAGCAGCCCCACACCCTCGACTGGGGCCAACGTCCTGACTTTC
J gene: TRBJ2-1; V gene: TRBV5-6; CDR3 length: 14; D gene: TRBD2; CDR3 protein: CASSSDWEGNEQFF; CDR3 DNA: TGTGCCAGCAGCTCCGACTGGGAGGGCAATGAGCAGTTCTTC
J gene: TRBJ1-1; V gene: TRBV6-5; CDR3 length: 15; D gene: TRBD1; CDR3 protein: CASSSAGQGVTEAFF; CDR3 DNA: TGTGCCAGCAGTTCGGCCGGACAGGGGGTAACTGAAGCTTTCTTT
J gene: TRBJ2-4; V gene: TRBV11-2; CDR3 length: 13; D gene: NA; CDR3 protein: CASSFVGENIQYF; CDR3 DNA: TGTGCCAGCAGCTTCGTAGGGGAAAACATTCAGTACTTC
J gene: TRBJ1-2; V gene: TRBV5-1; CDR3 length: 14; D gene: NA; CDR3 protein: CASSPRTAGDGYTF; CDR3 DNA: TGCGCCAGCAGCCCCCGGACAGCTGGGGATGGCTACACCTTC